The clone carrying this T cell receptor beta chain was seen only once. Original methodology: Estimation of nucleated cell counts was performed using reference gene primer amplification. Generated by immunoSEQ multiplex PCR, the TCRdb table keeps only in-frame clones and is missing some. That table supplies the V and J calls and clone size; D and trimming were determined from the DNA. This sample has some 150,000 clones, with about three quarters found just once. This CDR3 contains 15 residues. Trimming removed 1 base from V and 7 bases from J, with 14 bases in between. CDR1 LNHDA and CDR2 SQIVND come from the germline V gene (reference sequence). The record originates from a study of blood T cell repertoires in COVID-19. Across the whole study: Both acute and convalescent COVID-19 samples were obtained from the United States, Italy and Spain. In each case, the material was cDNA or gDNA derived from T cells, B-cell-depleted T cells, or PBMCs.

The sequenced sample consisted of peripheral blood. This TCR derives from a man older than 75 with acute or convalescent COVID-19. The V gene is TRBV19, the J gene TRBJ1-5, with D possibly TRBD1 on 6 matching bases. CDR3 sequence: CASSIGAGGGQPQHF. CDR3 nucleotide sequence: TGTGCCAGTAGTATAGGAGCGGGGGGCGGGCAGCCCCAGCATTTT.